A selection of T cell receptor beta chains follows, all from one sample in a study of CD8 T cells in Susac syndrome. TCRdb independently ran MiXCR on the immunoSEQ multiplex PCR reads; one entry per CDR3 protein. The sample lists approximately 150,000 distinct CDR3 sequences, approximately 94% occurring once. Sequenced: CD4+ T cells from PBMCs. The receptors were gathered from a human donor with multiple sclerosis. CDR3s include the opening cysteine and the closing phenylalanine or tryptophan. The D gene is left open where the match is weak. Clone sizes are given selectively: once, few, many, or a class where the clone is expanded.

TRBV12-3/TRBV12-4	TRBJ2-7	.	TRBD1	TGTGCCAGCAGACCGGGACAGGGGGCAGACGAGCAGTACTTC	CASRPGQGADEQYF
TRBV4-3	TRBJ2-1	.	.	TGCGCCAGCAGCAGCCAGGGGTTTCGGAGGGGCAATGAGCAGTTCTTC	CASSSQGFRRGNEQFF
TRBV6-1	TRBJ1-1	.	.	TGTGCCAGCAGTGGGCCTCGAGAAGCTTTCTTT	CASSGPREAFF
TRBV12-3/TRBV12-4	TRBJ1-4	few	TRBD1	TGTGCCAGCAGCAGCGGACAGGGGGCAGATGAAAAACTGTTTTTT	CASSSGQGADEKLFF
TRBV27	TRBJ2-5	.	.	TGTGCCAGCAGTCCTACAGTGAACCAAGAGACCCAGTACTTC	CASSPTVNQETQYF
TRBV27	TRBJ2-5	.	.	TGTGCCAGCAAGTCTCGGGCTCTCCAAGAGACCCAGTACTTC	CASKSRALQETQYF
TRBV27	TRBJ2-2	.	TRBD2	TGTGCCAGCAGTCCCCGGGCCGGGACTAGCGGGTTCACCGGGGAGCTGTTTTTT	CASSPRAGTSGFTGELFF
TRBV3-1	TRBJ1-1	.	.	TGTGCCAGCAGCCGTAGTGGGGGCACTGAAGCTTTCTTT	CASSRSGGTEAFF
TRBV3-1	TRBJ1-2	.	.	TGTGCCAGCAGCCGAATACAGGGAGGCTATGGCTACACCTTC	CASSRIQGGYGYTF
TRBV9	TRBJ2-6	.	.	TGTGCCAGCAGCGTCAGTAGCTCTGGGGCCAACGTCCTGACTTTC	CASSVSSSGANVLTF
TRBV20-1	TRBJ2-3	.	TRBD2	TGCAGTGCTAGAGTGACTAGCTTAGTTCGTACGCAGTATTTT	CSARVTSLVRTQYF
TRBV30	TRBJ1-2	.	.	TGTGCCTGGAGTCGGTGGGACGGCAGTTATGGCTACACCTTC	CAWSRWDGSYGYTF
TRBV10-3	TRBJ2-2	.	TRBD2	TGTGCCTCGAGGGAGGGCGGGAGCGGGAACACCGGGGAGCTGTTTTTT	CASREGGSGNTGELFF
TRBV12-3/TRBV12-4	TRBJ1-6	.	.	TGTGCCAGCAGCACTAACAGGAATTCACCCCTCCACTTT	CASSTNRNSPLHF
TRBV5-1	TRBJ2-2	.	.	TGCGCCAGCAGCCCCCTGGACGAGGCCACCGGGGAGCTGTTTTTT	CASSPLDEATGELFF
TRBV27	TRBJ2-7	.	.	TGTGCCAGCAGAGTTATGGGCCAGCTTAAAGGGGAGCAGTACTTC	CASRVMGQLKGEQYF
TRBV18	TRBJ1-5	.	.	TGTGCCAGCTCACCAGCTGGGGGAGAGCCCCAGCATTTT	CASSPAGGEPQHF
TRBV20-1	TRBJ1-3	.	.	TGCAGTGCTAGTACCTCTGGAAACACCATATATTTT	CSASTSGNTIYF
TRBV6-1	TRBJ2-7	.	.	TGTGCCAGCAGTGAAGACTGGGATATAACCTACGAGCAGTACTTC	CASSEDWDITYEQYF
TRBV3-1	TRBJ2-1	.	TRBD2	TGTGCCAGCAGCCCGAACCAGCGGGAGCTGAATAATGAGCAGTTCTTC	CASSPNQRELNNEQFF
TRBV12-3/TRBV12-4	TRBJ1-1	.	.	TGTGCCAGCAGTTTACAGGGGTATACTGAAGCTTTCTTT	CASSLQGYTEAFF
TRBV20-1	TRBJ1-4	once	.	TGCAGTGCTAGAGATCCGAGATTTAATGAAAAACTGTTTTTT	CSARDPRFNEKLFF
TRBV24-1	TRBJ1-1	.	.	TGTGCCACCAGTGATCCGGGCGGTGAAGCTTTCTTT	CATSDPGGEAFF
TRBV6-5	TRBJ2-1	.	TRBD2	TGTGCCAGCAGTTACGGTGCCGCGGGAGGGTTGATTAATGAGCAGTTCTTC	CASSYGAAGGLINEQFF
TRBV7-9	TRBJ1-1	.	.	TGTGCCAGCAGCTTTGGGTGGAACACTGAAGCTTTCTTT	CASSFGWNTEAFF
TRBV3-1	TRBJ2-7	.	TRBD1	TGTGCCAGCAGCCAAAACTACCGGGACAGCGGTCCCTACGAGCAGTACTTC	CASSQNYRDSGPYEQYF
TRBV4-2	TRBJ2-5	.	.	TGTGCCAGCAGCCAAGGTCTGGCGAACAGGGAGACCCAGTACTTC	CASSQGLANRETQYF
TRBV9	TRBJ1-1	once	.	TGTGCCAGCAGCGTGGGGGCAGGGGCGTTGAACACTGAAGCTTTCTTT	CASSVGAGALNTEAFF
TRBV29-1	TRBJ1-1	.	.	TGCAGCGTTGACAGGAACACTGAAGCTTTCTTT	CSVDRNTEAFF
TRBV14	TRBJ1-5	.	.	TGTGCCAGCAGCCAAGACCCTAAGGGTCAAGGGCAGCCCCAGCATTTT	CASSQDPKGQGQPQHF
TRBV3-1	TRBJ2-3	.	TRBD2	TGTGCCAGCAGCCCCCGGCTAGCGGTGAGCACAGATACGCAGTATTTT	CASSPRLAVSTDTQYF
TRBV3-1	TRBJ1-2	.	TRBD1	TGTGCCAGCAGCCAAGCGGACAGGGGGCACCGCTACACCTTC	CASSQADRGHRYTF
TRBV7-2	TRBJ2-5	.	.	TGTGCCAGCAGCATGCTTGACAAGAGAGAGACCCAGTACTTC	CASSMLDKRETQYF
TRBV4-3	TRBJ1-5	.	TRBD1	TGCGCCAGCAGCCACTCGACAGGGACTCAGCCCCAGCATTTT	CASSHSTGTQPQHF
TRBV20-1	TRBJ2-4	once	TRBD1	TGCAGTGCTCCCCGGGACAGCAACATTCAGTACTTC	CSAPRDSNIQYF
TRBV20-1	TRBJ2-5	.	TRBD2	TGCAGTGCTCAGCGGGGACGGACCCAGTACTTC	CSAQRGRTQYF
TRBV6-6	TRBJ1-5	.	TRBD1	TGTGCCAGCAGTTACGGACAGGGCAATCAGCCCCAGCATTTT	CASSYGQGNQPQHF
TRBV7-8	TRBJ1-5	once	.	TGTGCCAGCACCCAAGGGTCTTTGGGCCATCAGCCCCAGCATTTT	CASTQGSLGHQPQHF
TRBV12-3/TRBV12-4	TRBJ1-5	.	TRBD1	TGTGCCAGCAGTTCCCGGACAGGGGGCCTAGGTCAGCCCCAGCATTTT	CASSSRTGGLGQPQHF
TRBV12-3/TRBV12-4	TRBJ2-3	.	.	TGTGCCAGCCTCCCGGGGCTAGCCACCACAGATACGCAGTATTTT	CASLPGLATTDTQYF
TRBV11-1	TRBJ2-7	few	.	TGTGCCAGCAGCTTAGCTCCGGGACACAACTACGAGCAGTACTTC	CASSLAPGHNYEQYF
TRBV12-3/TRBV12-4	TRBJ2-7	.	TRBD2	TGTGCCAGCAGCCCAAGCGGGGCGGGCTCCTACGAGCAGTACTTC	CASSPSGAGSYEQYF
TRBV12-3/TRBV12-4	TRBJ2-1	.	TRBD2	TGTGCCAGCAGCTCTAGCGGGAGTTTCAATGAGCAGTTCTTC	CASSSSGSFNEQFF
TRBV6-5	TRBJ2-6	.	.	TGTGCCAGCAGTTACAGTTCCTCTGGGGCCAACGTCCTGACTTTC	CASSYSSSGANVLTF
TRBV19	TRBJ1-1	.	.	TGTGCCACCAGACCCCCGGGGAACACTGAAGCTTTCTTT	CATRPPGNTEAFF
TRBV27	TRBJ2-3	.	.	TGTGCCAGCAGTCCAGGGGGACTTTATACGCAGTATTTT	CASSPGGLYTQYF
TRBV12-3/TRBV12-4	TRBJ2-1	.	.	TGTGCCAGCAGTTTGCAGGGTCGGTCCTACAATGAGCAGTTCTTC	CASSLQGRSYNEQFF
TRBV27	TRBJ1-2	.	.	TGTGCCAGCAGCACCTCAATGCGGGTCTCTGTCTACACCTTC	CASSTSMRVSVYTF
TRBV2	TRBJ2-4	.	.	TGTGCCACACGATCAGACGCGACCATTCAGTACTTC	CATRSDATIQYF
TRBV28	TRBJ1-2	.	TRBD1	TGTGCCAGCAGTAGTACAGGGGTTCGAACTGGCTACACCTTC	CASSSTGVRTGYTF
TRBV20-1	TRBJ1-2	.	.	TGCAGTGCTAGCGACTTCGGGGGTGGCTACACCTTC	CSASDFGGGYTF
TRBV28	TRBJ2-5	.	TRBD1	TGTGCCAGCAGTTTATCGTTTTGGCAGGGGGCCGAGAGTTCCCAGTACTTC	CASSLSFWQGAESSQYF
TRBV7-9	TRBJ1-5	.	TRBD1	TGTGCCAGCAGCCCCGGGCAGGGGGCTGGCCAGCCCCAGCATTTT	CASSPGQGAGQPQHF
TRBV28	TRBJ2-3	.	TRBD1	TGTGCCAGCACTACAGGGGGTTCCTTTCCAGATACGCAGTATTTT	CASTTGGSFPDTQYF
TRBV30	TRBJ2-7	.	.	TGTGCCTGGATGGTTAGCTACGAGCAGTACTTC	CAWMVSYEQYF
TRBV6-5	TRBJ1-1	.	.	TGTGCCAGCAGTTACAACAGAAGGAATGAAGCTTTCTTT	CASSYNRRNEAFF
TRBV27	TRBJ2-2	.	.	TGTGCCAGCAGTTTATTCGCCGGGGGTACCGGGGAGCTGTTTTTT	CASSLFAGGTGELFF
TRBV16	TRBJ1-5	.	.	TGTGCCAGCAGCCCAATTTCCGGCGAGGGGCGTCAGCCCCAGCATTTT	CASSPISGEGRQPQHF
TRBV12-3/TRBV12-4	TRBJ1-1	.	.	TGTGCCAGCACCCTACAGGATATGAGGACTGAAGCTTTCTTT	CASTLQDMRTEAFF
TRBV20-1	TRBJ2-2	.	TRBD2	TGCAGTGCTAGTCCTAGCGGGATCGCCACCGGGGAGCTGTTTTTT	CSASPSGIATGELFF